The source of this T cell receptor (beta chain) is a study of blood T cell repertoires in COVID-19. Looking at the study overall: Donors in the United States, Italy and Spain gave samples during acute or convalescent COVID-19.

The method was immunoSEQ multiplex PCR; TCRdb's version includes in-frame clones alone and lacks a portion of them. Altogether 95,000 to 150,000 clones are present, about four fifths being singletons, with the ten largest covering about an eighth. Germline CDR1 reads LGHDT; CDR2 reads YNNKEL (reference sequence). CDR3 size: 15 residues. Trimming pared 0 bases from V and 8 bases from J, leaving 13 bases between. The receptor's source is a man between 60 and 75 years old with acute or convalescent COVID-19. The gene calls are TRBV3-1 (or the pseudogene TRBV3-2) and TRBJ1-4; possible D gene TRBD1, 5 bases. Sequencing was performed on peripheral blood. CDR3 in amino acids: CASSQEGRVGEKLFF. CDR3 bases: TGTGCCAGCAGCCAAGAAGGCAGGGTAGGGGAAAAACTGTTTTTT.